The 30 T cell receptor beta chains in this list originate from one sample, sequenced in a study of T cells in women clearing cervical HPV infection. Only in-frame clones appear in the TCRdb table, and some are missing; sequencing was by immunoSEQ multiplex PCR. In all, the sample yields 23,000 or so clones. The sequenced sample was blood buffy coat. The receptors shown here come from a woman aged 18-69 years with a cervical HPV16 infection that either progressed to CIN3+ or cleared (not recorded which).

Details on this clone: The missing CDR3 end, 3 residues past where the read stops, is filled in from the germline J gene. The chain uses TRBV6-1 and TRBJ1-1; possible D gene TRBD1, 5 bases. The CDR3 consists of 13 residues. V lost 3 bases and J lost 6, with 11 bases in between. Germline assignment: CDR1 MNHNS and CDR2 SASEGT. The CDR3 loop is CASSESRTPEAFF. CDR3 bases read: TGTGCCAGCAGTGAGAGTAGGACACCTGAA.

Regarding this clone: The CDR3 is cut off 3 residues early in the read; its end comes from the germline J gene. The rearrangement uses TRBV19 and TRBJ2-3, with 7 bases lining up with TRBD1. This CDR3 is 16 amino acids long. Germline V gives CDR1 LNHDA, CDR2 SQIVND (reference sequence). CDR3 region: CASSILGTVSNQPQYF. The sequenced part of the CDR3 DNA is TGTGCCAGTAGTATATTAGGGACAGTTAGCAATCAGCCG.

A remark on this clone: The CDR3 goes on 3 residues after the read ends, and that part is filled in from the germline J gene. V usage is TRBV29-1 and J usage is TRBJ1-2; D is perhaps TRBD1 (6 bases). The CDR3 has 14 residues. Germline V gene lookup returns CDR1 SQVTM and CDR2 ANQGSEA. V was clipped by 6 bases and J by 4 bases, with 18 bases between them. CDR3 protein: CSVILSGTTYGYTF. The sequenced part of the CDR3 DNA is TGCAGCGTGATCCTTTCCGGGACAACCTATGGC.

For this clone: The read stops 3 residues short of the end of the CDR3; the missing end is completed from the germline J gene. The genes are TRBV5-6 and TRBJ2-1; tentative D call: TRBD1 (5 bases). The CDR3 has 14 amino acids. V lost 4 bases and J lost 7, with 15 bases in between. Per germline, CDR1 SGHDT and CDR2 YYEEEE. CDR3 region: CASSLGQRRNEQFF. Partial CDR3 DNA: TGTGCCAGCAGCCTAGGACAACGACGGAATGAG.

Note on this clone: The read ends 3 residues shy of where the CDR3 ends; the end is completed using the germline J gene. The rearrangement uses TRBV29-1 and TRBJ2-5; TRBD1 aligns across 8 bases. V shed 6 bases and J 5 bases; nucleotides not matched to a gene: 14. In germline, CDR1 is SQVTM, CDR2 ANQGSEA. The CDR3 runs 15 residues. The CDR3 protein is CSVLSSTGEWETQYF. CDR3 bases read: TGCAGCGTCTTAAGCTCGACAGGGGAATGGGAGACC.

On this clone itself: The read ends 3 residues shy of where the CDR3 ends; the end is completed using the germline J gene. The chain recombines TRBV2 with TRBJ2-3; 7 positions agree with TRBD1. Germline loops: CDR1 SNHLY, CDR2 FYNNEI. This CDR3 has 16 residues. The CDR3: CASSERIKGQGQPQYF. Incomplete CDR3 DNA: TGTGCCAGCAGTGAAAGGATTAAGGGGCAGGGACAGCCG.

As concerns this clone: The read comes to an end 3 residues before the CDR3 does, leaving the germline J gene to fill in the end. This rearrangement joins TRBV19 to TRBJ2-3; either TRBD1 or TRBD2 may supply D (6 bases each). Trimming cost V 6 bases and J 6 bases, with 13 bases left between them. The CDR3 spans 13 residues. The V gene's germline CDR1 is LNHDA and CDR2 SQIVND (reference sequence). The part of the CDR3 DNA that was read is TGTGCCAGTAGCCGGAGGGACACGGATACG. Its translation is CASSRRDTDT. The whole CDR3 protein is CASSRRDTDTQYF.

Concerning this clone itself: The read comes to an end 3 residues before the CDR3 does, leaving the germline J gene to fill in the end. The chain has TRBV5-1 and TRBJ2-7, with 7 positions matching TRBD1. V lost 7 bases to trimming and J lost 6 bases; unmatched junction nucleotides: 10. This CDR3 is 13 amino acids long. Germline values: CDR1 SGHRS, CDR2 YFSETQ. CDR3: CASGTTGSFEQYF. CDR3 DNA (partial): TGCGCCAGCGGAACGACAGGGTCTTTCGAG.

With respect to this clone: The DNA ends 3 residues before the CDR3 does, and the rest of the CDR3 is filled in from the germline J gene. This chain uses TRBV5-1 with TRBJ2-5; 7 nucleotides line up with TRBD1. V was pared by 4 bases and J by 4 bases, with 10 bases of the junction left unmatched. The germline V gene encodes CDR1 SGHRS and CDR2 YFSETQ. The CDR3 runs to 15 residues. The CDR3 sequence is CASSPSPGQIETQYF. CDR3 DNA, as far as it was read: TGCGCCAGCAGCCCATCCCCGGGACAGATAGAGACC.

As for this clone: The read ends 3 residues shy of where the CDR3 ends; the end is completed using the germline J gene. The V and J genes are TRBV7-3 and TRBJ1-4, with 8 nucleotides matching TRBD1. CDR3 size: 15 residues. CDR1 is SGHTA and CDR2 is FQGTGA in the germline V gene. CDR3 DNA, as far as it was read: TGTGCCAGCAGCTTAAAACAGGGGGATAATTCACCA. Translation gives CASSLKQGDNSP. The whole CDR3 sequence is CASSLKQGDNSPLFF.

A note on this clone: At one boundary the junction diverges from the germline segment, which might be a read error. The sequenced fragment ends 3 residues before the CDR3 boundary, so the rest is inferred from the germline J gene. This sample includes further DNA sequences coding for the same CDR3. The chain is built from TRBV6-2 or TRBV6-3 and TRBJ1-3; no definite D call. The CDR3 sequence is 15 residues long. Germline CDR1 reads MNHEY; CDR2 reads SVGEGT. This chain's CDR3 is CASSYDMSSGNTIYF. The covered CDR3 bases are TGTGCCAGTAGTTACGACATGAGCTCTGGAAACACA.

On this clone itself: The read terminates 3 residues ahead of where the CDR3 ends, so the germline J gene completes it. This rearrangement joins TRBV20-1 to TRBJ2-1; 11 bases match TRBD2. The length of the CDR3 is 19 residues. CDR1 is DFQATT, CDR2 SNEGSKA, per germline (reference sequence). V lost 0 bases and J lost 4; bases outside the gene matches: 14. CDR3 DNA (partial): TGCAGTGCTAGAGATCAGGCTAGCGGGAGGCCTCCGCTTTACAATGAG. Its translation: CSARDQASGRPPLYNE. The full CDR3 protein is CSARDQASGRPPLYNEQFF.

For this clone: The read falls 3 residues short of the CDR3 end, and the missing part is taken from the germline J gene. The chain uses TRBV5-5 and TRBJ1-5, with TRBD1 identical over 7 bases. Germline V gene sequence: CDR1 SGHKS, CDR2 YYEKEE (reference sequence). The CDR3 loop spans 13 amino acids. V was clipped by 2 bases and J by 7 bases; unmatched bases: 3. The CDR3 sequence: CASSLDREQPQHF. CDR3 DNA, as far as it was read: TGTGCCAGCAGCTTAGACAGGGAACAGCCC. Full variable domain (outside the CDR3, taken from reference TRBV5-5 and TRBJ1-5): DAGVTQSPTHLIKTRGQQVTLRCSPISGHKSVSWYQQVLGQGPQFIFQYYEKEERGRGNFPDRFSARQFPNYSSELNVNALLLGDSALYLCASSLDREQPQHFGDGTRLSIL.

A word on this clone: Sequencing ends 3 residues short of the CDR3 end; the germline J gene provides the rest. The chain joins TRBV30 to TRBJ2-4, with 7 bases that match TRBD1. Germline CDR1 GTSNPN, CDR2 SVGIG (reference sequence). The CDR3 is 14 amino acids. This chain's CDR3 is CAWSRTGNPYGQYF. The part of the CDR3 DNA that was read is TGTGCCTGGAGTCGGACAGGTAACCCCTATGGT. Together with reference TRBV30 and TRBJ2-4, the CDR3 gives the full variable domain: SQTIHQWPATLVQPVGSPLSLECTVEGTSNPNLYWYRQAAGRGLQLLFYSVGIGQISSEVPQNLSASRPQDRQFILSSKKLLLSDSGFYLCAWSRTGNPYGQYFGAGTRLSVL.

Points on this clone: The CDR3 end is not reached by the read, which stops 3 residues before it; the germline J gene fills it in. The chain employs TRBV18 and TRBJ1-5; possible D gene TRBD1, 6 bases. V shed 6 bases and J shed 3 bases, with 12 bases lying between them. The germline CDR1 and CDR2 sequences are KGHSH and LQKENI. The CDR3 has 14 amino acids. The sequenced CDR3 bases are TGTGCCAGCTCCCGAGACAGGAACAATCAGCCC. Protein product: CASSRDRNNQP. The CDR3 in full is CASSRDRNNQPQHF.

Concerning this clone: Read sequence stops 3 residues before the CDR3 end, and the germline J gene provides the missing end. The chain joins TRBV10-1 to TRBJ2-2; D uncertain. The CDR3 runs to 13 residues. V gave up 3 bases and J gave up 1 base, with 3 bases separating them. The germline V gene has CDR1 WNHNN and CDR2 SYGVQD (reference sequence). The CDR3 spells CASSDGNTGELFF. Incomplete CDR3 DNA: TGCGCCAGCAGTGACGGGAACACCGGGGAG.

As concerns this clone: Coverage ceases 3 residues before the CDR3 finishes, and the germline J gene fills in the end. The chain is built from TRBV20-1 and TRBJ1-4; D is possibly TRBD1 (6 bases). The CDR3 runs 14 residues. Looked up from germline, CDR1 is DFQATT and CDR2 is SNEGSKA (reference sequence). The CDR3 bases that were read are TGCAGTGCTAGAGGCCACAGGGAGAATTCACCA. Its protein product is CSARGHRENSP. The entire CDR3 protein reads CSARGHRENSPLFF.

This clone is labeled medium-sized based on frequency. The sequence runs out 3 residues before the end of the CDR3; the remainder is reconstructed from the germline J gene. The genes are TRBV18 and TRBJ2-2; D is perhaps TRBD1 (5 bases). CDR1 and CDR2 from the germline V gene are KGHSH and LQKENI. Trimming cost V 3 bases and J 4 bases, with 12 bases left between them. The length of the CDR3 is 15 residues. The CDR3 here is CASSPGQLPTGELFF. Incomplete CDR3 DNA: TGTGCCAGCTCACCTGGACAACTCCCCACCGGGGAG. The full variable domain, rest sourced from reference TRBV18 and TRBJ2-2, is NAGVMQNPRHLVRRRGQEARLRCSPMKGHSHVYWYRQLPEEGLKFMVYLQKENIIDESGMPKERFSAEFPKEGPSILRIQQVVRGDSAAYFCASSPGQLPTGELFFGEGSRLTVL.

Note on this clone: The read stops 3 residues short of the end of the CDR3; the missing end is completed from the germline J gene. The chain uses TRBV20-1 and TRBJ2-7; 7 bases are a match to TRBD2. The CDR3 runs 15 residues. The germline V gene encodes CDR1 DFQATT and CDR2 SNEGSKA (reference sequence). With V trimmed by 1 base and J by 2 bases, 8 bases remained unmatched. The CDR3 here is CSARGGGGATYEQYF. The sequenced CDR3 bases are TGCAGTGCTAGAGGGGGGGGAGGGGCCACCTACGAG.

Note on this clone: Coverage ceases 3 residues before the CDR3 finishes, and the germline J gene fills in the end. The rearrangement joins TRBV7-9 to TRBJ2-2, with TRBD2 matching 7 bases. The length of the CDR3 is 14 residues. The germline V gene encodes CDR1 SEHNR and CDR2 FQNEAQ (reference sequence). The trim removed 11 bases at V and 0 bases at J, leaving 6 bases unmatched. CDR3 amino acids: CAAGGTPNTGELFF. Incomplete CDR3 DNA: TGTGCCGCCGGGGGGACCCCGAACACCGGGGAG.

To note about this clone: The CDR3 end falls 3 residues outside the read, so it is completed with the germline J gene. This chain uses TRBV10-2 with TRBJ2-2; 8 bases align to TRBD2. Germline assignment: CDR1 WSHSY and CDR2 SAAADI. The ends lost 0 bases at V and 7 bases at J; junction bases unmatched: 7. This CDR3 region has 16 residues. The sequenced part of the CDR3 DNA is TGCGCCAGCAGTGAGTCGATCGGGGGGGCAGTCGGGGAG. It encodes CASSESIGGAVGE. The whole CDR3 sequence reads CASSESIGGAVGELFF.

Comments on this clone: Coverage ceases 3 residues before the CDR3 finishes, and the germline J gene fills in the end. The rearrangement joins TRBV18 to TRBJ1-2, with D maybe TRBD1 (6 bases). Germline V gene sequence: CDR1 KGHSH, CDR2 LQKENI. CDR3 size: 14 residues. CDR3 in amino acids: CASSQGPSTDTYTF. The covered CDR3 bases are TGTGCCAGCTCCCAGGGGCCATCCACAGATACC.

CDR3 protein: CAISEGTGGYYGYTF. The covered CDR3 bases are TGTGCCATCAGTGAGGGAACAGGGGGTTACTATGGC. This chain connects TRBV10-3 to TRBJ1-2; the match to TRBD1 covers 8 bases. The CDR3 end falls 3 residues outside the read, so it is completed with the germline J gene. With V trimmed by 2 bases and J by 3 bases, 5 bases remained unmatched. CDR3 size: 15 residues. CDR1 and CDR2 (germline): ENHRY, SYGVKD.

Worth noting for this clone: The read halts 3 residues ahead of the CDR3 end, with the missing end drawn from the germline J gene. The V gene is TRBV11-2, the J gene TRBJ2-7; D ambiguous. This CDR3 has 14 amino acids. With 0 bases removed from V and 3 bases from J, the gap between germline ends came to 9 bases. Germline V gene lookup returns CDR1 SGHAT and CDR2 FQNNGV. CDR3 bases read: TGTGCCAGCAGCTTAGAGGGCCTTCGCTACGAG. It specifies CASSLEGLRYE. The full CDR3 is CASSLEGLRYEQYF.

CDR3 in amino acids: CASSPGGGYEQYF. Incomplete CDR3 DNA: TGTGCCAGCAGTCCGGGGGGGGGCTACGAG. The chain couples TRBV2 to TRBJ2-7, with 8 bases that match TRBD2. Read coverage stops 3 residues before the CDR3 terminus; the germline J gene supplies the remainder. Germline CDR1 and CDR2: SNHLY and FYNNEI. Germline trimming cut 5 bases from V and 3 bases from J; bases unmatched to any gene: 3. CDR3 length: 13 amino acids.

Regarding this clone: The read ends 3 residues early relative to the CDR3; the germline J gene fills the gap. This chain connects TRBV9 to TRBJ2-1; 9 bases match TRBD2. Germline CDR1 SGDLS, CDR2 YYNGEE. The CDR3 sequence is 15 residues long. V was pared by 0 bases and J by 8 bases, with 6 bases of the junction left unmatched. The CDR3 bases that were read are TGTGCCAGCAGCGTAGGGGCGGGGGGGGTAGATGAG. Protein product: CASSVGAGGVDE. The whole CDR3 region reads CASSVGAGGVDEQFF.

About this clone itself: The CDR3 goes on 3 residues after the read ends, and that part is filled in from the germline J gene. The chain has TRBV5-6 and TRBJ2-7; no clear D. This CDR3 has 14 amino acids. Germline V gives CDR1 SGHDT, CDR2 YYEEEE. Trimming took off 0 bases at V and 6 bases at J, with 13 bases between the two ends. CDR3 DNA (partial): TGTGCCAGCAGCTTGGGAGGCCGGGTACGCGAG. It codes for CASSLGGRVRE. The whole CDR3 is CASSLGGRVREQYF.

Comment on this clone: The sequence runs out 3 residues before the end of the CDR3; the remainder is reconstructed from the germline J gene. The chain uses TRBV7-3 and TRBJ1-2; unclear D gene. The CDR3 has 13 amino acids. From germline, CDR1 is SGHTA and CDR2 FQGTGA. Partial CDR3 DNA: TGTGCCAGCAGCTTAACCGGTACAGATACC. It codes for CASSLTGTDT. The complete CDR3 protein is CASSLTGTDTYTF. Complete variable domain (other parts from reference TRBV7-3 and TRBJ1-2): GAGVSQTPSNKVTEKGKYVELRCDPISGHTALYWYRQSLGQGPEFLIYFQGTGAADDSGLPNDRFFAVRPEGSVSTLKIQRTERGDSAVYLCASSLTGTDTYTFGSGTRLTVV.

Remarks on this clone: The read is 3 residues too short to cover the CDR3 end, so that end is filled in from the germline J gene. The same CDR3 is also encoded by other DNA sequences in this sample. The V gene is TRBV18, the J gene TRBJ1-3; D unresolved. The V gene's germline CDR1 is KGHSH and CDR2 LQKENI. Trimming left V 4 bases short and J 6 bases short, with 10 bases between. The CDR3 has 13 residues. The CDR3 loop is CASSLDILNTIYF. CDR3 bases read: TGTGCCAGCTCACTAGACATCCTAAACACC.

Of note for this clone: With the read ending 3 residues before the CDR3 end, the germline J gene is used to fill in that end. The chain is built from TRBV30 and TRBJ2-2; TRBD1 is a possible D gene (5 bases). Looked up from germline, CDR1 is GTSNPN and CDR2 is SVGIG (reference sequence). The CDR3 is 14 residues long. CDR3 sequence reads: CAWKKTESNSPLFF. The covered CDR3 bases are TGTGCCTGGAAAAAGACAGAAAGTAATTCACCG.